What follows are 27 T cell receptor beta chains derived from one specimen sequenced in a study of cytomegalovirus exposure and HLA in healthy donors. PCR used 60 Vbeta primers and 13 Jbeta primers. Generated by immunoSEQ multiplex PCR, the TCRdb table keeps only in-frame clones and is missing some. The sample records 150,000 or so clones, 84% being singletons. Sequenced sample: PBMCs. The receptors stem from a boy aged 2 to 10 in good health and CMV-seronegative.

The chain has TRBV11-2 and TRBJ2-7, with 7 bases fitting TRBD1. Germline V gene data show CDR1 as SGHAT and CDR2 as FQNNGV. V lost 0 bases and J lost 4; bases outside the gene matches: 6. The CDR3 is 15 amino acids. CDR3 bases: TGTGCCAGCAGCTTAGAAACAGGGGATATATACGAGCAGTACTTC. As protein: CASSLETGDIYEQYF.

This clone was seen once. The chain is built from TRBV29-1 and TRBJ2-7; 9 nucleotides align to TRBD2. The CDR3 has 13 residues. The germline CDR1 and CDR2 sequences are SQVTM and ANQGSEA. After removal of 4 bases from V and 4 bases from J, the junction contained 5 bases not matched to a gene. In DNA form, the CDR3 reads TGCAGCGTTGCATTAGCGGGAGTTTACGAGCAGTACTTC. This encodes CSVALAGVYEQYF.

In this sample, this clone turned up once. The chain has TRBV6-1 and TRBJ1-2, with TRBD1 matching over 7 bases. Germline V lookup: CDR1 MNHNS, CDR2 SASEGT. J lost 4 bases, V lost 7 bases, and 12 bases had no gene match. This CDR3 has 15 residues. CDR3 bases: TGTGCCAGCACCAATCCAGGGGGTGGAATCTATGGCTACACCTTC. Amino acids: CASTNPGGGIYGYTF.

This chain connects TRBV13 to TRBJ2-3, with D perhaps TRBD1 (6 bases). Germline V gives CDR1 PRHDT, CDR2 FYEKMQ (reference sequence). V lost 6 bases to trimming and J lost 0 bases, with 13 bases between them. The CDR3 is 15 residues long. The CDR3 DNA reads TGTGCCAGCAGTCGGACAGCATCTAGCACAGATACGCAGTATTTT. This codes for CASSRTASSTDTQYF.

This clone was seen only once. V gene TRBV4-1 combines with J gene TRBJ2-5; 7 positions agree with TRBD2. After removal of 0 bases from V and 4 bases from J, the junction contained 11 bases not matched to a gene. The CDR3 covers 17 residues. From germline, CDR1 is MGHRA and CDR2 YSYEKL. CDR3 region: CASSQDRSVGGVETQYF. The CDR3 DNA sequence: TGCGCCAGCAGCCAAGATCGTAGTGTGGGAGGGGTAGAGACCCAGTACTTC.

V usage is TRBV6-4 and J usage is TRBJ1-1, with 11 nucleotides matching TRBD1. This CDR3 is 15 amino acids long. J gave up 5 bases and V 0 bases, and 2 bases lay outside the gene matches. Germline CDR1 reads MRHNA; CDR2 reads SNTAGT. CDR3 coding DNA: TGTGCCAGCAGTGACTCGGGACAGGGGGTTACTGAAGCTTTCTTT. It specifies CASSDSGQGVTEAFF.

The chain carries TRBV6-5 and TRBJ2-7; a weak D match, TRBD2 (5 bases). The germline V gene has CDR1 MNHEY and CDR2 SVGAGI. The CDR3 has 14 residues. Trimming removed 6 bases at V and 1 base at J, with 13 bases between. Here the CDR3 reads CASSRRGPSYEQYF. The CDR3 DNA reads TGTGCCAGCAGCCGACGGGGTCCATCCTACGAGCAGTACTTC.

This clone has only one observation. V is TRBV25-1 and J is TRBJ1-2; TRBD1 is a possible D gene (5 bases). The CDR3 totals 11 residues. Trimming removed 8 bases at V and 8 bases at J, with 12 bases between. CDR1 and CDR2 (germline): MGHDK, SYGVNS. Written as DNA, the CDR3 is TGTGCCAGCCGTTCAGGGTCAGGCTACACCTTC. Amino acids: CASRSGSGYTF.

This clone was detected once. V gene TRBV29-1 combines with J gene TRBJ2-1; a possible D gene is TRBD2 (6 bases). CDR3 length: 16 residues. Trimming removed 4 bases from V and 1 base from J, with 17 bases in between. Germline V gene data show CDR1 as SQVTM and CDR2 as ANQGSEA. As DNA, the CDR3 is TGCAGCGTTGGCTTCCCCGGGACTCCTTCCTACAATGAGCAGTTCTTC. Protein sequence: CSVGFPGTPSYNEQFF.

The chain combines TRBV5-6 with TRBJ1-2; no definite D call. Germline lookup yields CDR1 SGHDT and CDR2 YYEEEE. The CDR3 is 13 residues long. V was clipped by 4 bases and J by 7 bases, with 14 bases between them. The CDR3 sequence: CASSRGETFGYTF. The CDR3, as DNA: TGTGCCAGCAGCCGAGGTGAGACCTTTGGCTACACCTTC.

This chain links TRBV4-1 with TRBJ1-5, with 7 bases lining up with TRBD1. CDR1 and CDR2 (germline): MGHRA, YSYEKL. The CDR3 contains 17 residues. V gave up 1 base and J gave up 0 bases; unmatched junction bases: 6. The CDR3 is CASSQVGQDSSNQPQHF. The CDR3 region has the DNA TGCGCCAGCAGCCAAGTCGGACAGGACAGTAGCAATCAGCCCCAGCATTTT.

The rearrangement links TRBV4-1 to TRBJ1-1; maybe TRBD1 (5 bases). This CDR3 spans 17 amino acids. Trimming cost V 1 base and J 1 base, with 16 bases left between them. Germline V CDR1 and CDR2: MGHRA, YSYEKL. This CDR3 is CASSQGRQGRRNTEAFF. The CDR3 region has the DNA TGCGCCAGCAGCCAAGGTCGGCAGGGCCGAAGGAACACTGAAGCTTTCTTT.

V gene TRBV11-2 combines with J gene TRBJ2-1; 8 bases fit TRBD1. Germline CDR1 reads SGHAT; CDR2 reads FQNNGV. The CDR3 is 15 amino acids. V lost 0 bases and J lost 8; bases outside the gene matches: 6. Written as DNA, the CDR3 is TGTGCCAGCAGCTTAGAGCCCGACAGGGGCTATGAGCAGTTCTTC. This translates into CASSLEPDRGYEQFF.

The chain joins TRBV6-5 to TRBJ1-1; D ambiguous. CDR3 length: 14 amino acids. V lost 2 bases and J lost 4, with 11 bases in between. The germline V gene has CDR1 MNHEY and CDR2 SVGAGI. The CDR3 spells CASSYKEGSTEAFF. The CDR3 coding sequence is TGTGCCAGCAGTTACAAGGAGGGTTCCACTGAAGCTTTCTTT.

The V gene is TRBV10-3, the J gene TRBJ2-1; 10 bases match TRBD2. V was pared by 3 bases and J by 8 bases, with 7 bases of the junction left unmatched. In germline, CDR1 is ENHRY, CDR2 SYGVKD. The CDR3 is made up of 15 amino acids. The CDR3 reads CAISELAGPRDEQFF. The CDR3 DNA is TGTGCCATCAGTGAACTAGCGGGACCGAGGGATGAGCAGTTCTTC.

This chain connects TRBV4-2 to TRBJ2-3; 15 bases map to TRBD2. This CDR3 has 20 residues. V gave up 0 bases and J gave up 3 bases; unmatched junction bases: 10. Germline CDR1 LGHNA, CDR2 YNFKEQ. The CDR3 loop reads CASSQDWGLAGGDSTDTQYF. CDR3 nucleotides: TGTGCCAGCAGCCAAGATTGGGGACTAGCGGGAGGTGATTCGACAGATACGCAGTATTTT.

The chain combines TRBV19 with TRBJ2-7, with D tentatively TRBD1 (6 bases). Germline V gives CDR1 LNHDA, CDR2 SQIVND (reference sequence). V lost 3 bases, J lost 2 bases, and 11 bases lay in between. The CDR3 has 14 amino acids. The CDR3 bases are TGTGCCAGTAGTATCTTGGACAGACCCTACGAGCAGTACTTC. Its protein product is CASSILDRPYEQYF. The complete variable domain, with remaining parts taken from reference TRBV19 and TRBJ2-7, reads DGGITQSPKYLFRKEGQNVTLSCEQNLNHDAMYWYRQDPGQGLRLIYYSQIVNDFQKGDIAEGYSVSREKKESFPLTVTSAQKNPTAFYLCASSILDRPYEQYFGPGTRLTVT.

This rearrangement joins TRBV6-1 to TRBJ2-7; 10 bases are shared with TRBD1. The V and J ends lost 7 bases and 2 bases, in that order; junction bases with no gene match: 5. The CDR3 contains 14 residues. In germline, CDR1 is MNHNS, CDR2 SASEGT. CDR3 sequence reads: CASNPTGGPYEQYF. The DNA of the CDR3 is TGTGCCAGCAATCCGACAGGGGGCCCCTACGAGCAGTACTTC.

This chain connects TRBV5-1 to TRBJ2-1, with TRBD1 identical over 8 bases. Per germline, CDR1 SGHRS and CDR2 YFSETQ. With 7 bases clipped from V and 3 bases from J, the junction kept 6 bases outside the gene matches. The CDR3 runs to 14 residues. CDR3 amino acids: CASRTGINYNEQFF. The CDR3 DNA is TGCGCCAGCCGGACAGGGATCAACTACAATGAGCAGTTCTTC.

The J gene is TRBJ2-3, the V gene TRBV4-1; TRBD2 matches 9 bases. The CDR3 has 17 residues. Trimming cost V 1 base and J 6 bases; bases outside gene matches: 11. Per germline, CDR1 MGHRA and CDR2 YSYEKL. CDR3 in amino acids: CASSQGRLADPPDTQYF. The CDR3 coding sequence is TGCGCCAGCAGCCAAGGAAGACTAGCGGATCCCCCCGATACGCAGTATTTT.

This clone was seen just once. The chain has TRBV7-8 and TRBJ2-1, with D maybe TRBD1 (5 bases). Germline CDR1 reads SGHVS; CDR2 reads FQNEAQ. This CDR3 is built from 17 residues. V dropped 1 base and J dropped 4 bases, with 17 bases sitting between them. CDR3 nucleotides: TGTGCCAGCAGCTTAGGCCTTCAGGGCCCTATATACAATGAGCAGTTCTTC. Amino acids: CASSLGLQGPIYNEQFF.

This clone has only a few counts. The rearrangement uses TRBV6-1 and TRBJ2-5; 9 bases are shared with TRBD2. The CDR3 is 18 amino acids. V trimming: 4 bases; J trimming: 5 bases; junction bases outside the gene matches: 17. Germline CDR1 MNHNS, CDR2 SASEGT. The CDR3 loop is CASSVPGGAGGPGETQYF. CDR3 bases: TGTGCCAGCAGTGTACCGGGGGGTGCGGGAGGGCCTGGTGAGACCCAGTACTTC.

In this sample, this clone turned up once. This rearrangement joins TRBV28 to TRBJ2-7; TRBD1 matches 8 bases. V shed 4 bases, J shed 0 bases, and the junction held 5 bases outside the gene matches. Germline lookup yields CDR1 MDHEN and CDR2 SYDVKM. The CDR3 is made up of 15 amino acids. The CDR3, as DNA: TGTGCCAGCAGTTGGGGGACAGGAAGCTCCTACGAGCAGTACTTC. Its protein is CASSWGTGSSYEQYF.

The genes are TRBV29-1 and TRBJ2-5, with 7 positions matching TRBD1. The better agreement between TRBJ2-7 and the DNA end casts doubt on the J call. Germline assignment: CDR1 SQVTM and CDR2 ANQGSEA. The CDR3 has 13 amino acids. The chain's CDR3 is CSASPTGIHEQYF. The CDR3 DNA reads as TGCAGCGCGAGTCCGACAGGGATACACGAGCAGTACTTC.

This clone was counted between two and nine times. The genes are TRBV29-1 and TRBJ2-5; D uncertain. With the DNA end fitting TRBJ2-7 better, the J assignment may be wrong. The germline V gene encodes CDR1 SQVTM and CDR2 ANQGSEA. This CDR3 has 12 amino acids. CDR3 sequence reads: CSVDWQNYEQYF. DNA of the CDR3: TGCAGCGTTGACTGGCAAAACTACGAGCAGTACTTC.

The chain carries TRBV4-1 and TRBJ2-2, with D hard to call. Germline V gene data show CDR1 as MGHRA and CDR2 as YSYEKL. Trimming left V 1 base short and J 5 bases short, with 5 bases between. The CDR3 length is 13 residues. CDR3 in DNA: TGCGCCAGCAGCCAAGTGGCTACCGGGGAGCTGTTTTTT. As protein: CASSQVATGELFF.

To note about this clone: Other DNA sequences within the sample encode an identical CDR3. The rearrangement links TRBV25-1 to TRBJ1-2; D may be TRBD1 (6 bases). V was pared by 4 bases and J by 8 bases, with 11 bases between. There are 12 residues in the CDR3. The germline gives CDR1 MGHDK, CDR2 SYGVNS. CDR3 DNA: TGTGCCAGCAGTGTTACAGGGCCCGGCTACACCTTC. Amino acids: CASSVTGPGYTF.